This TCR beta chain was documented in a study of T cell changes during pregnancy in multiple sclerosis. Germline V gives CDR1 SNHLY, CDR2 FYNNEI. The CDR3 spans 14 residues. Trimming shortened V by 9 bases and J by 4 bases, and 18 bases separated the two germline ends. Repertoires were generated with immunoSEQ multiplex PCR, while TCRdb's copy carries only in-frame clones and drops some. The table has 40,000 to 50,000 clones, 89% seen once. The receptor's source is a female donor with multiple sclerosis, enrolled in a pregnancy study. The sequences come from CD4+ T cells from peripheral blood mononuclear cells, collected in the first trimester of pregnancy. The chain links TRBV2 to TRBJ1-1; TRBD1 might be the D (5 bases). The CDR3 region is CARQIGAVGTEAFF. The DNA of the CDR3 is TGTGCCAGACAGATTGGGGCGGTTGGCACTGAAGCTTTCTTT.